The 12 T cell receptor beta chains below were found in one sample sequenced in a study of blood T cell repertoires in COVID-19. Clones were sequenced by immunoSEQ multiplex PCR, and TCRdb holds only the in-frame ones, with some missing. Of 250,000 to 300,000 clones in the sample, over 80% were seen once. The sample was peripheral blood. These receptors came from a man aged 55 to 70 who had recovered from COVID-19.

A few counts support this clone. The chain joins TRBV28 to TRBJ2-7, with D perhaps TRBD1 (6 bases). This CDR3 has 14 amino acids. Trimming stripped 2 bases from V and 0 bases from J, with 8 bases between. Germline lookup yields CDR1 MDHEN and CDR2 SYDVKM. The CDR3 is CASSLGGSSYEQYF. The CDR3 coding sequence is TGTGCCAGCAGTTTAGGGGGCAGCTCCTACGAGCAGTACTTC.

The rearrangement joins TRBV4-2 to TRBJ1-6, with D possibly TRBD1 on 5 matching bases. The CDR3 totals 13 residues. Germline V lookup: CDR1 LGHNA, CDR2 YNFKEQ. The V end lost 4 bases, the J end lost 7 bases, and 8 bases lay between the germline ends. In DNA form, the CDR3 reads TGTGCCAGCAGCCCGGGGGTAAATTCACCCCTCCACTTT. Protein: CASSPGVNSPLHF.

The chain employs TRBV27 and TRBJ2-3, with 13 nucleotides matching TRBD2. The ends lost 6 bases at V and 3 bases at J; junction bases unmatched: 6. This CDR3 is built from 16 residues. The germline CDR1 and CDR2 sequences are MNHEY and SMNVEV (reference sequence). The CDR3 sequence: CASRVLAGGPTDTQYF. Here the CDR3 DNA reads TGTGCCAGCAGGGTACTAGCGGGGGGGCCTACAGATACGCAGTATTTT.

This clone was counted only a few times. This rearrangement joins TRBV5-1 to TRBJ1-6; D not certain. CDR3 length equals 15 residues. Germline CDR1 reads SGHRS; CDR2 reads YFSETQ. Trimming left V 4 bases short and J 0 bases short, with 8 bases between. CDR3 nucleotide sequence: TGCGCCAGCAGCCCCGTCAGCTCCTATAATTCACCCCTCCACTTT. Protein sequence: CASSPVSSYNSPLHF. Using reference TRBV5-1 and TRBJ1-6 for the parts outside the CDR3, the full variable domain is KAGVTQTPRYLIKTRGQQVTLSCSPISGHRSVSWYQQTPGQGLQFLFEYFSETQRNKGNFPGRFSGRQFSNSRSEMNVSTLELGDSALYLCASSPVSSYNSPLHFGNGTRLTVT.

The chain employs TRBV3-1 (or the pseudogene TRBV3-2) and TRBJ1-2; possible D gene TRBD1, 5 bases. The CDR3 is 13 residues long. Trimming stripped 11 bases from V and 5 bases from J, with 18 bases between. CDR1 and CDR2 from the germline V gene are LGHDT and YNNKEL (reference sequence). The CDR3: CAATWRGPYGYTF. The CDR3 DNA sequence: TGTGCCGCAACATGGAGGGGACCTTATGGCTACACCTTC.

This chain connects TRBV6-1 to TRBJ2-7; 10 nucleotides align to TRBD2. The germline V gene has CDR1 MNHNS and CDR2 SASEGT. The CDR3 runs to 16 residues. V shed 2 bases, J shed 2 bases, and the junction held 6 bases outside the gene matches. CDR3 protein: CASSERGLAKAYEQYF. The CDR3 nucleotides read TGTGCCAGCAGTGAAAGGGGACTAGCGAAGGCCTACGAGCAGTACTTC.

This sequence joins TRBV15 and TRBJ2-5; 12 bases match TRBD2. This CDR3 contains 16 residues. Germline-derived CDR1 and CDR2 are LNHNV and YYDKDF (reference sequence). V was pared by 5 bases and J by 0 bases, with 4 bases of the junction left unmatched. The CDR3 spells CATSATSGGHQETQYF. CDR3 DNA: TGTGCCACCAGCGCCACTAGCGGGGGGCACCAAGAGACCCAGTACTTC.

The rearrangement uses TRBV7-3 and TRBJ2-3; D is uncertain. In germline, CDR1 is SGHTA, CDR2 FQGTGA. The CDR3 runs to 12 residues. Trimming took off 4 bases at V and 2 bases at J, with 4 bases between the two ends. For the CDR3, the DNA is TGTGCCAGCAGCTCAAACACAGATACGCAGTATTTT. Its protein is CASSSNTDTQYF.

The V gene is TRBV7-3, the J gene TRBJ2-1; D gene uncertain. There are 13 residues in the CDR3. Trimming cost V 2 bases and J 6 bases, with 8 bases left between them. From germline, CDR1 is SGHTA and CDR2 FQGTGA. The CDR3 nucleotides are TGTGCCAGCAGCTTACTTGGAGTCAATGAGCAGTTCTTC. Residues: CASSLLGVNEQFF.

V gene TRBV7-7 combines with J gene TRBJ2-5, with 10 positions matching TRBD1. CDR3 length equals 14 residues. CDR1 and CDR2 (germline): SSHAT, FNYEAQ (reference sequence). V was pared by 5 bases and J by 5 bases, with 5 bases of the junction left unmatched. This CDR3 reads CASSSDRGLETQYF. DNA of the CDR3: TGTGCCAGCAGCAGCGACAGGGGGCTGGAGACCCAGTACTTC.

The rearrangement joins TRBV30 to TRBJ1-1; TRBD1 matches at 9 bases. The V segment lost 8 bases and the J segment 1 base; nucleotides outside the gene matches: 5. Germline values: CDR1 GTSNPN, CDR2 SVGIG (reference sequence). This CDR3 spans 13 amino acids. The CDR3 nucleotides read TGTGCCGGGACGGGACAGGGGAACACTGAAGCTTTCTTT. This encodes CAGTGQGNTEAFF.

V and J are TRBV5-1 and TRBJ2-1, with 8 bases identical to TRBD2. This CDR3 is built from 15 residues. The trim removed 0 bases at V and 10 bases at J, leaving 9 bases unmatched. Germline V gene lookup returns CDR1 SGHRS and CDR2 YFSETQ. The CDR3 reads CASSLGSAGAFEQFF. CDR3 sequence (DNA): TGCGCCAGCAGCTTGGGATCAGCGGGAGCCTTCGAGCAGTTCTTC.